Shown below are 20 T cell receptor beta chains from a single sample sequenced in a study of blood T cell repertoires in COVID-19. The assay was immunoSEQ multiplex PCR, and TCRdb's table has in-frame clones only and misses some. Of around 150,000 clones listed, roughly four fifths are singletons. The sample was peripheral blood. The source of these receptors is a woman aged 80 or over with acute or convalescent COVID-19.

This chain links TRBV5-1 with TRBJ2-2; 7 bases line up with TRBD2. Germline CDR1 and CDR2: SGHRS and YFSETQ. This CDR3 contains 16 residues. The V segment lost 4 bases and the J segment 4 bases; nucleotides outside the gene matches: 10. The CDR3, as DNA: TGCGCCAGCAGCGGAGCTAGCGGAGGCGGCACCGGGGAGCTGTTTTTT. Translated: CASSGASGGGTGELFF.

This clone was seen more than once but under ten times. The chain joins TRBV21-1 to TRBJ2-3; the table's TRBD1 call for D was not verified on the DNA. TRBV21-1 is flagged as a pseudogene. The CDR3 is made up of 16 amino acids. The CDR3 loop is CASSFRATANTDTQYF. DNA for the CDR3: TGTGCCAGCAGCTTTCGCGCTACAGCTAATACAGATACGCAGTATTTT.

In its sample, this clone was seen a few times. The chain combines TRBV6-5 with TRBJ2-1, with 11 bases matching TRBD1. The CDR3 covers 15 residues. From germline, CDR1 is MNHEY and CDR2 SVGAGI. J gave up 5 bases and V 6 bases, and 6 bases lay outside the gene matches. This chain's CDR3 is CASRSGTGGDNEQFF. Written as DNA, the CDR3 is TGTGCCAGCAGATCCGGGACAGGGGGGGACAATGAGCAGTTCTTC.

The V and J genes are TRBV7-9 and TRBJ2-1; 7 positions match TRBD2. The germline CDR1 and CDR2 sequences are SEHNR and FQNEAQ (reference sequence). CDR3 length: 14 amino acids. V was clipped by 1 base and J by 6 bases; unmatched bases: 3. In nucleotides, the CDR3 is TGTGCCAGCAGCTTAGGGCTAGCGGTCAATGAGCAGTTCTTC. Amino acids: CASSLGLAVNEQFF. Full variable domain (missing parts from reference TRBV7-9 and TRBJ2-1): DTGVSQNPRHKITKRGQNVTFRCDPISEHNRLYWYRQTLGQGPEFLTYFQNEAQLEKSRLLSDRFSAERPKGSFSTLEIQRTEQGDSAMYLCASSLGLAVNEQFFGPGTRLTVL.

The chain employs TRBV29-1 and TRBJ2-5, with 9 nucleotides matching TRBD2. V trimming: 5 bases; J trimming: 1 base; junction bases outside the gene matches: 11. CDR1 is SQVTM and CDR2 is ANQGSEA in the germline V gene. The CDR3 has 16 residues. This CDR3 reads CSVRASGDPIQETQYF. Here the CDR3 DNA reads TGCAGCGTTCGGGCTAGCGGGGACCCAATCCAAGAGACCCAGTACTTC. The whole variable domain, remainder taken from reference TRBV29-1 and TRBJ2-5, is SAVISQKPSRDICQRGTSLTIQCQVDSQVTMMFWYRQQPGQSLTLIATANQGSEATYESGFVIDKFPISRPNLTFSTLTVSNMSPEDSSIYLCSVRASGDPIQETQYFGPGTRLLVL.

The CDR3: CASSIAGWGTEQFF. The CDR3 nucleotides are TGTGCCAGTAGTATAGCAGGTTGGGGCACTGAGCAGTTCTTC. The chain has TRBV19 and TRBJ2-1; TRBD1 is a possible D gene (5 bases). CDR1 and CDR2 from the germline V gene are LNHDA and SQIVND (reference sequence). This CDR3 has 14 residues. Trimming stripped 1 base from V and 9 bases from J, with 13 bases between.

V gene TRBV4-3 combines with J gene TRBJ2-1; D might be TRBD2 (7 bases). CDR3 length: 15 amino acids. Trimming took off 4 bases at V and 6 bases at J, with 16 bases between the two ends. Per germline, CDR1 LGHNA and CDR2 YSLEER. The DNA for the CDR3 is TGCGCCAGCAGCCGGGGGGCCGCGGGGGTCAATGAGCAGTTCTTC. This translates into CASSRGAAGVNEQFF.

J is TRBJ2-7 and V is TRBV7-8; tentative D call: TRBD2 (5 bases). The CDR3 totals 14 residues. V lost 3 bases and J 1 base, leaving 10 bases between the germline ends. Germline CDR1 is SGHVS and CDR2 is FQNEAQ. This chain's CDR3 is CASSFGENSYEQYF. CDR3 nucleotide sequence: TGTGCCAGCAGCTTCGGGGAAAATTCCTACGAGCAGTACTTC.

This clone was picked up a small number of times. CDR3 sequence (DNA): TGTGCCAGCAGCCCCCAGGGGGCTTCCGCGTATGGCTACACCTTC. It yields the protein CASSPQGASAYGYTF. The rearrangement links TRBV14 to TRBJ1-2; 8 nucleotides agree with TRBD1. Germline assignment: CDR1 SGHDN and CDR2 FVKESK. The CDR3 contains 15 residues. J was trimmed by 5 bases and V by 4 bases; bases with no gene match: 9. The complete variable domain, with remaining parts taken from reference TRBV14 and TRBJ1-2, reads EAGVTQFPSHSVIEKGQTVTLRCDPISGHDNLYWYRRVMGKEIKFLLHFVKESKQDESGMPNNRFLAERTGGTYSTLKVQPAELEDSGVYFCASSPQGASAYGYTFGSGTRLTVV.

The table lists this clone with a count of one. The rearrangement links TRBV10-2 to TRBJ2-1; D unclear. The germline gives CDR1 WSHSY, CDR2 SAAADI. The V gene lost 6 bases and the J gene lost 2 bases, with 8 bases spanning the gap. This CDR3 is 13 amino acids long. Here the CDR3 DNA reads TGCGCCAGCAGGGGCTCCACCTACAATGAGCAGTTCTTC. It yields the protein CASRGSTYNEQFF.

The rearrangement uses TRBV6-5 and TRBJ2-2, with D unclear. Germline V gives CDR1 MNHEY, CDR2 SVGAGI. The CDR3 extends over 15 amino acids. V lost 2 bases to trimming and J lost 2 bases, with 9 bases between them. CDR3 amino acids: CASSYDLRNTGELFF. In DNA, the CDR3 is TGTGCCAGCAGTTACGATCTGAGAAACACCGGGGAGCTGTTTTTT.

A single count supports this clone. The chain is built from TRBV9 and TRBJ2-7; D possibly corresponds to TRBD2 (6 bases). The CDR3 has 15 residues. Trimming left V 4 bases short and J 2 bases short, with 16 bases between. Germline V gene data show CDR1 as SGDLS and CDR2 as YYNGEE. CDR3: CASSPHGSGAYEQYF. In DNA, the CDR3 is TGTGCCAGCAGCCCCCACGGTAGCGGAGCCTACGAGCAGTACTTC. Full variable domain (rest looked up from reference TRBV9 and TRBJ2-7): DSGVTQTPKHLITATGQRVTLRCSPRSGDLSVYWYQQSLDQGLQFLIQYYNGEERAKGNILERFSAQQFPDLHSELNLSSLELGDSALYFCASSPHGSGAYEQYFGPGTRLTVT.

In nucleotides, the CDR3 is TGTGCCAGCAGCTTAGGAGGGTCCTTTGAAGCTTTCTTT. It specifies CASSLGGSFEAFF. This rearrangement joins TRBV11-2 to TRBJ1-1; D unclear. The CDR3 loop spans 13 amino acids. Germline-derived CDR1 and CDR2 are SGHAT and FQNNGV. The V end was cut by 1 base, the J end by 7 bases, with 10 bases between.

V and J are TRBV6-5 and TRBJ1-1; possibly TRBD1 for D (6 bases). The length of the CDR3 is 14 residues. Germline V gives CDR1 MNHEY, CDR2 SVGAGI. Deletions cut 6 bases from V and 11 bases from J, with 22 bases between. As DNA, the CDR3 is TGTGCCAGCAGATCTCTGCAGGGGTATTTGAGGGCTTTCTTT. This sequence encodes CASRSLQGYLRAFF.

The rearrangement uses TRBV11-2 and TRBJ2-1, with TRBD2 matching over 9 bases. The ends lost 6 bases at V and 9 bases at J; junction bases unmatched: 12. The CDR3 loop spans 15 amino acids. The germline gives CDR1 SGHAT, CDR2 FQNNGV. For the CDR3, the DNA is TGTGCCAGCAGTCCAGCGGGAGGACTTATGAGTGAGCAGTTCTTC. Amino acid sequence: CASSPAGGLMSEQFF.

As DNA, the CDR3 is TGTGCCAGCAGTTTATTGGGCAGCATGAACACTGAAGCTTTCTTT. Encoded protein: CASSLLGSMNTEAFF. The chain couples TRBV27 to TRBJ1-1; D call uncertain. Looked up from germline, CDR1 is MNHEY and CDR2 is SMNVEV (reference sequence). Trimming shortened V by 1 base and J by 0 bases, and 9 bases separated the two germline ends. CDR3 size: 15 residues.

The chain is built from TRBV14 and TRBJ2-1, with 11 bases matching TRBD2. The germline V gene encodes CDR1 SGHDN and CDR2 FVKESK. V shed 4 bases and J 8 bases; nucleotides not matched to a gene: 16. CDR3 length: 18 residues. The chain's CDR3 is CASSPTQIGSGRVYEQFF. The CDR3 DNA is TGTGCCAGCAGCCCGACCCAAATTGGTAGCGGGAGGGTGTATGAGCAGTTCTTC.

The gene calls are TRBV5-5 and TRBJ1-1, with D unclear. In germline, CDR1 is SGHKS, CDR2 YYEKEE (reference sequence). The CDR3 extends over 12 amino acids. V was trimmed by 0 bases and J by 6 bases, leaving 6 bases between them. The DNA of the CDR3 is TGTGCCAGCAGCTTGGACGGTCCTGAAGCTTTCTTT. Protein product: CASSLDGPEAFF.

This chain uses TRBV10-2 with TRBJ2-5, with a weak D call TRBD1 (5 bases). Germline V gene lookup returns CDR1 WSHSY and CDR2 SAAADI. This CDR3 has 14 amino acids. With 6 bases removed from V and 5 bases from J, the gap between germline ends came to 16 bases. The CDR3 DNA sequence: TGCGCCAGCAGCCGCACAGGACGCCAGGAGACCCAGTACTTC. Translating gives CASSRTGRQETQYF.

This chain joins TRBV7-6 and TRBJ2-1, with TRBD2 identical over 12 bases. The germline gives CDR1 SGHVS, CDR2 FNYEAQ. The CDR3 is 17 residues long. J was trimmed by 8 bases and V by 2 bases; bases with no gene match: 10. CDR3 nucleotides: TGTGCCAGCAGCTTAAGACTAGCGGGAGAATCTATGGATGAGCAGTTCTTC. Protein sequence: CASSLRLAGESMDEQFF.